These 23 T cell receptor beta chains share one sample of origin, sequenced in a study of blood T cell repertoires in COVID-19. Produced via immunoSEQ multiplex PCR; TCRdb's table is partial and in-frame only. The sample lists about 340,000 clones, around nine tenths seen once, with around 3.5% in the top ten. Input material: peripheral blood. The receptors derive from a young woman who had recovered from COVID-19.

This rearrangement joins TRBV18 to TRBJ2-1, with 10 positions matching TRBD1. The CDR3 consists of 16 residues. After removal of 3 bases from V and 8 bases from J, the junction contained 10 bases not matched to a gene. CDR1 is KGHSH, CDR2 LQKENI, per germline. The CDR3 loop reads CASSPVTGGVIYEQFF. The CDR3 coding sequence is TGTGCCAGCTCACCCGTGACAGGGGGCGTAATCTATGAGCAGTTCTTC.

This clone was detected once. The gene calls are TRBV6-5 and TRBJ2-1; D unclear. Trimming took off 6 bases at V and 4 bases at J, with 13 bases between the two ends. This CDR3 has 14 residues. CDR1 and CDR2 from the germline V gene are MNHEY and SVGAGI. In DNA form, the CDR3 reads TGTGCCAGCAGCTACCCGGCCGGGTACAATGAGCAGTTCTTC. Amino acid sequence: CASSYPAGYNEQFF.

V is TRBV3-1 (or the pseudogene TRBV3-2) and J is TRBJ1-2; D might be TRBD1 (6 bases). The CDR3 has 13 residues. V was trimmed by 2 bases and J by 7 bases, leaving 11 bases between them. Germline V gene data show CDR1 as LGHDT and CDR2 as YNNKEL (reference sequence). For the CDR3, the DNA is TGTGCCAGCAGCCAAAAACAGGGTCTTGGCTACACCTTC. Translating it yields CASSQKQGLGYTF.

This clone was seen a single time. The V call is TRBV15, the J call TRBJ2-7; D unresolved. Germline CDR1 LNHNV, CDR2 YYDKDF (reference sequence). Trimming took 3 bases from V and 5 from J, leaving 17 bases between them. The CDR3 spans 15 residues. CDR3 loop: CATSSDSDLLNEQYV. CDR3 DNA: TGTGCCACCAGCAGCGACTCAGACCTACTAAACGAGCAGTACGTC.

This sequence joins TRBV5-1 and TRBJ2-1; 7 nucleotides match TRBD1. Looked up from germline, CDR1 is SGHRS and CDR2 is YFSETQ. The junction had 7 bases not matched to a gene; V was cut back by 4 bases and J by 6 bases. The length of the CDR3 is 14 residues. CDR3 sequence: CASSLRTGGNEQFF. The CDR3 DNA reads as TGCGCCAGCAGCCTTCGGACAGGCGGCAATGAGCAGTTCTTC.

The V and J genes are TRBV28 and TRBJ2-5; 11 nucleotides match TRBD2. Germline assignment: CDR1 MDHEN and CDR2 SYDVKM. The CDR3 spans 17 residues. V lost 1 base and J lost 2; bases outside the gene matches: 6. CDR3 sequence reads: CASSLSLGLADQETQYF. The CDR3 DNA reads as TGTGCCAGCAGTTTATCCCTGGGACTAGCGGATCAAGAGACCCAGTACTTC.

This chain connects TRBV20-1 to TRBJ2-5, with TRBD2 matching 8 bases. Germline CDR1 DFQATT, CDR2 SNEGSKA (reference sequence). The CDR3 runs 14 residues. V dropped 5 bases and J dropped 5; count of bases not matched to a gene: 10. CDR3 nucleotide sequence: TGCAGTGCTGGTGTGGGACTAGTTTTGGAGACCCAGTACTTC. It translates to CSAGVGLVLETQYF.

The chain has TRBV20-1 and TRBJ2-1; D is perhaps TRBD1 (5 bases). The V gene lost 3 bases and the J gene lost 2 bases, with 11 bases spanning the gap. The CDR3 extends over 14 amino acids. Germline assignment: CDR1 DFQATT and CDR2 SNEGSKA (reference sequence). CDR3 in DNA: TGCAGTGCTAGTCAGGGTTTTACCTACAATGAGCAGTTCTTC. Translating it yields CSASQGFTYNEQFF.

This clone was seen a single time. The DNA of the CDR3 is TGTGCCAGCAGCCAGAGAGAGGGTGTAGCTTTCTTT. Protein: CASSQREGVAFF. The chain has TRBV3-1 (or the pseudogene TRBV3-2) and TRBJ1-1; no reliable D call. Trimming left V 3 bases short and J 10 bases short, with 12 bases between. This CDR3 spans 12 amino acids. CDR1 LGHDT and CDR2 YNNKEL come from the germline V gene (reference sequence).

The chain carries TRBV7-2 and TRBJ1-2; D perhaps matches TRBD1 (5 bases). Germline V lookup: CDR1 SGHTA, CDR2 FQGNSA. V was shortened by 1 base and J by 7 bases, with 7 bases between the two germline ends. This CDR3 contains 12 residues. The CDR3 loop is CASSLDGAGYTF. The CDR3 bases are TGTGCCAGCAGCTTAGATGGGGCTGGCTACACCTTC.

This sequence joins TRBV7-2 and TRBJ2-3; TRBD1 is a possible D gene (5 bases). Germline V gene sequence: CDR1 SGHTA, CDR2 FQGNSA. The CDR3 is 17 residues long. The V end was cut by 4 bases, the J end by 2 bases, with 19 bases between. CDR3 coding DNA: TGTGCCAGCAGCTCAGGGCTCTACCCCGGGCTCACAGATACGCAGTATTTT. Translating it yields CASSSGLYPGLTDTQYF.

The chain joins TRBV9 to TRBJ1-4; D perhaps matches TRBD1 (5 bases). CDR1 is SGDLS, CDR2 YYNGEE, per germline. Trimming stripped 0 bases from V and 7 bases from J, with 13 bases between. This CDR3 spans 15 amino acids. The CDR3 is CASSVGRGRGEKLFF. The CDR3 DNA follows: TGTGCCAGCAGCGTAGGGCGGGGCCGGGGTGAAAAACTGTTTTTT.

CDR3 DNA sequence: TGTGCCAGCAGCGTGGACAGGGAAGGCACAGATACGCAGTATTTT. It translates to CASSVDREGTDTQYF. The rearrangement uses TRBV9 and TRBJ2-3; 8 bases line up with TRBD1. From germline, CDR1 is SGDLS and CDR2 YYNGEE. CDR3 length equals 15 residues. J gave up 1 base and V 2 bases, and 3 bases lay outside the gene matches.

The chain links TRBV25-1 to TRBJ1-4; D might be TRBD1 (5 bases). This CDR3 is built from 11 residues. V dropped 7 bases and J dropped 8 bases, with 8 bases sitting between them. Germline loops: CDR1 MGHDK, CDR2 SYGVNS. The CDR3: CASTWGEKLFF. Here the CDR3 DNA reads TGTGCCAGCACCTGGGGCGAAAAACTGTTTTTT. Full variable domain (outside the CDR3, taken from reference TRBV25-1 and TRBJ1-4): EADIYQTPRYLVIGTGKKITLECSQTMGHDKMYWYQQDPGMELHLIHYSYGVNSTEKGDLSSESTVSRIRTEHFPLTLESARPSHTSQYLCASTWGEKLFFGSGTQLSVL.

The chain uses TRBV4-1 and TRBJ2-5; 8 bases are shared with TRBD1. This CDR3 has 17 residues. CDR1 MGHRA and CDR2 YSYEKL come from the germline V gene. With V trimmed by 0 bases and J by 2 bases, 8 bases remained unmatched. The CDR3, as DNA: TGCGCCAGCAGCCAAGATTCACCCGGGACAGGACAAGAGACCCAGTACTTC. It is translated as CASSQDSPGTGQETQYF.

The chain recombines TRBV19 with TRBJ1-1; 7 bases map to TRBD1. The CDR3 is made up of 16 amino acids. V lost 11 bases, J lost 5 bases, and 20 bases stayed unmatched. Looked up from germline, CDR1 is LNHDA and CDR2 is SQIVND (reference sequence). In DNA, the CDR3 is TGTGCCTCCACCCCGGGGCAGGGGGTAGGAGGGACTGAAGCTTTCTTT. Protein: CASTPGQGVGGTEAFF.

J is TRBJ2-3 and V is TRBV19; 7 bases match TRBD2. In germline, CDR1 is LNHDA, CDR2 SQIVND (reference sequence). This CDR3 contains 15 residues. Unmatched junction bases numbered 8, after V lost 3 bases and J lost 5 bases. CDR3 loop: CASSIFGRPQDTQYF. CDR3 DNA sequence: TGTGCCAGTAGTATCTTCGGGAGGCCCCAAGATACGCAGTATTTT.

CDR3 sequence reads: CASSLGALTYEQYV. The CDR3 DNA is TGTGCCAGCAGCTTAGGGGCTCTGACCTACGAGCAGTACGTC. The V call is TRBV7-2, the J call TRBJ2-7, with D unresolved. The CDR3 spans 14 residues. Germline loops: CDR1 SGHTA, CDR2 FQGNSA. V was cut by 1 base and J by 2 bases, with 9 bases left in between.

The gene calls are TRBV18 and TRBJ2-4, with D tentatively TRBD2 (5 bases). The CDR3 has 14 residues. CDR1 is KGHSH, CDR2 LQKENI, per germline. V shed 3 bases and J shed 1 base, with 7 bases lying between them. The CDR3 nucleotides read TGTGCCAGCTCACCCAGAGGGGCCAAAAACATTCAGTACTTC. Encoded protein: CASSPRGAKNIQYF.

The V call is TRBV30, the J call TRBJ1-2, with D possibly TRBD1 on 6 matching bases. V gave up 2 bases and J gave up 3 bases, with 19 bases separating them. Germline loops: CDR1 GTSNPN, CDR2 SVGIG (reference sequence). This CDR3 is 16 amino acids long. The CDR3 coding sequence is TGTGCCTGGAGTAGGAGAACAGGGCTTTTAGACTATGGCTACACCTTC. Its protein is CAWSRRTGLLDYGYTF.

J is TRBJ1-5 and V is TRBV11-2; D may be TRBD1 (6 bases). Germline CDR1 and CDR2: SGHAT and FQNNGV. The CDR3 runs to 16 residues. Trimming took off 1 base at V and 5 bases at J, with 15 bases between the two ends. The CDR3 DNA is TGTGCCAGCAGCTTAGGGACGTGGGCAGGGGATCAGCCCCAGCATTTT. Amino acid sequence: CASSLGTWAGDQPQHF.

This clone occurred many times. This chain links TRBV10-3 with TRBJ2-3, with TRBD2 as a possible D gene (6 bases). Germline V lookup: CDR1 ENHRY, CDR2 SYGVKD. The CDR3 extends over 14 amino acids. Between the trimmed V and J ends, which lost 6 bases and 3 bases, there was a span of 13 bases. CDR3 sequence: CAIRYKRVTDTQYF. CDR3 coding DNA: TGTGCCATCAGGTACAAGCGGGTGACAGATACGCAGTATTTT.

This chain uses TRBV5-4 with TRBJ1-1, with D unresolved. V gave up 2 bases and J gave up 0 bases, with 5 bases separating them. CDR3 length: 13 residues. Germline CDR1 and CDR2: SGHNT and YYREEE (reference sequence). The CDR3 is CASSLTMNTEAFF. CDR3 sequence (DNA): TGTGCCAGCAGCTTAACAATGAACACTGAAGCTTTCTTT.